Below, one TCR beta chain is given with its context. Its specificity is not known. Markers CD45RO/CCR7/CD25/CD127/CD95/CD27 served to sort CD4+ naive, central memory, regulatory and stem cell-like memory cells. Sort purity for all populations was recorded as exceeding 98%. This record comes from a study of beta chain features in type 1 diabetes. General study results and limits: For patients and controls alike, PCR might favor shorter templates to the same degree. Type 1 diabetes patients had TCRB CDR3s that were shorter (moderately but significantly so) in all four CD4+ subsets. Among patients, naive, central memory and Treg TCRB repertoires appeared more similar than among healthy donors.

V dropped 1 base and J dropped 2; count of bases not matched to a gene: 3. The CDR3 runs to 15 residues. Germline CDR1 SGHDN, CDR2 FVKESK. As every portion of the isolated RNA was reverse transcribed, the sequencing read expressed TCRB transcripts. Produced via immunoSEQ multiplex PCR; TCRdb's table is partial and in-frame only. The sample contains about 740,000 clones, roughly 12% of which appear only once. V and J are TRBV14 and TRBJ1-1; 8 bases are a match to TRBD1. The sequenced material came from naive CD4+ T cells from blood. The sequence was collected from a man between 18 and 35 years old with type 1 diabetes. CDR3 in amino acids: CASSQVTGANTEAFF. The CDR3 nucleotides are TGTGCCAGCAGCCAAGTGACAGGGGCCAACACTGAAGCTTTCTTT.